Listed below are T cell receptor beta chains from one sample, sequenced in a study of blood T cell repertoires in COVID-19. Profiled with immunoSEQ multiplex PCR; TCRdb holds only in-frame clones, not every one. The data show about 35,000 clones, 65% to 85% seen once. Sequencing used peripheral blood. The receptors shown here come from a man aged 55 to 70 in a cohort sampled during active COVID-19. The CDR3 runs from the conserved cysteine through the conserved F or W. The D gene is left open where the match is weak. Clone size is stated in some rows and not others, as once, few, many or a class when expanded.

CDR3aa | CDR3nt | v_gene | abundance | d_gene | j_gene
CASRAGTGGRLPNYGYTF | TGTGCCAGTAGGGCTGGGACAGGAGGGCGACTCCCTAACTATGGCTACACCTTC | TRBV19 | NA | TRBD1 | TRBJ1-2
CASSFVKRGNTDTQYF | TGTGCCAGCAGCTTTGTCAAGCGGGGGAACACAGATACGCAGTATTTT | TRBV12-1 | NA | NA | TRBJ2-3
CAISDRHPEAFF | TGTGCCATCAGTGACCGACACCCTGAAGCTTTCTTT | TRBV10-3 | NA | NA | TRBJ1-1
CASSPSGGRVIDTQYF | TGTGCCAGCAGTCCATCTGGGGGGAGGGTGATAGATACGCAGTATTTT | TRBV3-1/TRBV3-2 | medium-sized | TRBD2 | TRBJ2-3
CASSLQGRTEEAFF | TGTGCCAGCAGTTTGCAGGGCCGGACGGAGGAAGCTTTCTTT | TRBV27 | NA | NA | TRBJ1-1
CASSFGGLNTEAFF | TGCGCCAGCAGCTTTGGGGGCTTGAACACTGAAGCTTTCTTT | TRBV5-1 | NA | NA | TRBJ1-1
CASSERAGGIEAFF | TGCGCCAGCAGTGAACGGGCAGGGGGGATTGAAGCTTTCTTT | TRBV10-1 | NA | TRBD1 | TRBJ1-1
CASISSVTGELFF | TGTGCCAGCATTAGCTCGGTCACCGGGGAGCTGTTTTTT | TRBV28 | NA | NA | TRBJ2-2
CASSQESGREQFF | TGCGCCAGCAGCCAAGAATCGGGGAGGGAGCAGTTCTTC | TRBV4-3 | NA | NA | TRBJ2-1
CASAQGSNNSPLHF | TGTGCCAGCGCCCAAGGCAGTAACAATTCACCCCTCCACTTT | TRBV7-9 | NA | NA | TRBJ1-6
CASSASSGKGYEQYF | TGTGCCAGCAGTGCCTCGAGCGGGAAGGGTTACGAGCAGTACTTC | TRBV28 | NA | TRBD2 | TRBJ2-7
CASSRGPTGELFF | TGTGCCAGCAGCCGCGGCCCCACCGGGGAGCTGTTTTTT | TRBV3-1/TRBV3-2 | NA | NA | TRBJ2-2
CASSRWDRGLGGELFF | TGTGCCAGCAGCCGCTGGGACAGGGGGCTGGGCGGGGAGCTGTTTTTT | TRBV6-2/TRBV6-3 | NA | TRBD1 | TRBJ2-2
CASSPAGGGPYEQYF | TGTGCCAGCAGCCCCGCCGGGGGGGGGCCGTACGAGCAGTACTTC | TRBV5-4 | NA | TRBD2 | TRBJ2-7
CASRRSGGYTF | TGTGCCAGCCGACGATCGGGTGGCTACACCTTC | TRBV28 | NA | NA | TRBJ1-2